This entry lists 19 T cell receptor beta chains sequenced from one sample in a study of T-cell reconstitution after alpha-beta-depleted transplantation in children. A TCRbeta library incorporating unique molecular identifiers was prepared. TCRdb reanalysed the PCR reads using MiXCR and keeps one entry per CDR3 protein. The sample has 120,000 or so distinct CDR3 sequences; around a tenth are singletons. The sequencing used PBMCs from the stem cell graft donor, collected from the stem cell graft. Receptors originate from a human donor who donated a stem cell graft to a child with acute lymphoblastic leukemia.

This clonotype was seen repeatedly, ten times or more. The genes are TRBV6-1 and TRBJ1-6; weak D call: TRBD1 (5 bases). The CDR3 sequence is 16 residues long. V was pared by 6 bases and J by 0 bases, with 12 bases between. The germline gives CDR1 MNHNS, CDR2 SASEGT. The CDR3 spells CASREGPSSYNSPLHF. The CDR3 DNA reads TGTGCCAGCAGGGAGGGGCCTAGCTCCTATAATTCACCCCTCCACTTT.

Turning to this clonotype: A much bigger clone sits one base away, suggesting this may be a read error. V gene TRBV6-2 or TRBV6-3 combines with J gene TRBJ1-2; TRBD1 agrees at 8 bases. The CDR3 totals 15 residues. Germline V lookup: CDR1 MNHEY, CDR2 SVGEGT. The CDR3 loop is CASRSTGGGNYGHTF. The CDR3, as DNA: TGTGCCAGCCGTTCTACAGGGGGGGGGAACTATGGCCACACCTTC.

In its sample, this clonotype was seen many times. The V and J genes are TRBV21-1 and TRBJ2-3; no DNA check was done on the table's D call, TRBD1. TRBV21-1 is given as a pseudogene. This CDR3 comprises 16 residues. DNA for the CDR3: TGTGCCAGCAGTAGACAGGGTGGTACTAGCACAGATACGCAGTATTTT. Encoded protein: CASSRQGGTSTDTQYF.

At least ten counts were recorded for this clonotype. Germline is not matched at one junction end, which may reflect a read error. The chain employs TRBV7-7 and TRBJ2-5; weak D call: TRBD1 (6 bases). The germline V gene encodes CDR1 SSHAT and CDR2 FNYEAQ (reference sequence). CDR3 length equals 14 residues. The CDR3 DNA sequence: TGTGCTAGCAGCTCGACAGGACTGAAAGAGACCCAGTACTTC. This sequence encodes CASSSTGLKETQYF. The variable domain in full, completed from reference TRBV7-7 and TRBJ2-5, reads GAGVSQSPRYKVTKRGQDVTLRCDPISSHATLYWYQQALGQGPEFLTYFNYEAQPDKSGLPSDRFSAERPEGSISTLTIQRTEQRDSAMYRCASSSTGLKETQYFGPGTRLLVL.

This clonotype was counted ten times or more. This sequence joins TRBV5-6 and TRBJ1-2, with a possible D match to TRBD1 (5 bases). The germline gives CDR1 SGHDT, CDR2 YYEEEE. This CDR3 contains 14 residues. The V end was cut by 4 bases, the J end by 4 bases, with 14 bases between. The CDR3 is CASSRGAQIYGYTF. As DNA, the CDR3 is TGTGCCAGCAGCCGAGGGGCTCAAATCTATGGCTACACCTTC.

This clonotype was detected ten times or more. This rearrangement joins TRBV5-1 to TRBJ2-2; D might be TRBD1 (5 bases). The germline V gene encodes CDR1 SGHRS and CDR2 YFSETQ. V was cut by 0 bases and J by 1 base, with 10 bases left in between. The CDR3 has 16 residues. CDR3 coding DNA: TGCGCCAGCAGCTTGGCCCCGACAGAGAACACCGGGGAGCTGTTTTTT. It translates to CASSLAPTENTGELFF.

This clonotype was seen many times. V is TRBV7-8 and J is TRBJ1-2; D not resolved. Germline loops: CDR1 SGHVS, CDR2 FQNEAQ. The CDR3 is made up of 14 amino acids. Trimming took off 0 bases at V and 4 bases at J, with 9 bases between the two ends. CDR3 amino acids: CASSLAGELYGYTF. For the CDR3, the DNA is TGTGCCAGCAGCTTAGCTGGGGAACTCTATGGCTACACCTTC.

The sample holds many counts of this clonotype. This chain links TRBV4-3 with TRBJ1-5, with D unresolved. Per germline, CDR1 LGHNA and CDR2 YSLEER. V lost 1 base and J lost 1, with 11 bases in between. This CDR3 is built from 16 residues. The CDR3 loop is CASSQVATRSNQPQHF. CDR3 DNA: TGCGCCAGCAGCCAAGTGGCAACGCGGAGCAATCAGCCCCAGCATTTT.

This clonotype was detected only once. J is TRBJ1-5 and V is TRBV4-3; D might be TRBD1 (5 bases). The V end lost 0 bases, the J end lost 3 bases, and 9 bases lay between the germline ends. This CDR3 has 15 amino acids. Germline V CDR1 and CDR2: LGHNA, YSLEER. CDR3 coding DNA: TGCGCCAGCAGCCAAGATGGGGCAGACAATCAGCCCCAGCATTTT. It encodes CASSQDGADNQPQHF.

This clonotype showed up many times. Lacking the conserved final phenylalanine or tryptophan, this CDR3 likely reflects a read error. The DNA is omitted, as the CDR3 cannot be located on it reliably, and the CDR3 follows TCRdb's listing. V and J are TRBV28 and TRBJ2-1; TRBD2 is the table's D call and was not checked against the DNA. The CDR3 comprises 11 residues, both ends counted. Germline V gene lookup returns CDR1 MDHEN and CDR2 SYDVKM. This CDR3 reads CASSLGGPWGS.

The sample holds many counts of this clonotype. V gene TRBV27 combines with J gene TRBJ2-1; 10 nucleotides line up with TRBD2. CDR3 length equals 16 residues. The junction had 12 bases not matched to a gene; V was cut back by 6 bases and J by 7 bases. CDR1 and CDR2 from the germline V gene are MNHEY and SMNVEV (reference sequence). The CDR3 DNA follows: TGTGCCAGCAGCCATTCTAGCGGGGGACGCTCTAATGAGCAGTTCTTC. Its protein product is CASSHSSGGRSNEQFF.

This clonotype was seen repeatedly, ten times or more. The CDR3 protein is CSVDGEGSTEAFF. The CDR3 DNA follows: TGCAGCGTTGACGGGGAGGGTTCGACTGAAGCTTTCTTT. The chain recombines TRBV29-1 with TRBJ1-1; no reliable D call. The CDR3 has 13 residues. The germline gives CDR1 SQVTM, CDR2 ANQGSEA. V was cut by 3 bases and J by 5 bases, with 13 bases left in between.

In its sample, this clonotype was seen many times. The rearrangement links TRBV28 to TRBJ2-5, with TRBD2 identical over 12 bases. V lost 4 bases, J lost 3 bases, and 3 bases stayed unmatched. This CDR3 region has 15 residues. Germline CDR1 and CDR2: MDHEN and SYDVKM. DNA for the CDR3: TGTGCCAGCAGTTCTTGGACTAGCGGGAAAGAGACCCAGTACTTC. Translating it yields CASSSWTSGKETQYF.

The table lists this clonotype with many counts. This chain uses TRBV18 with TRBJ2-1; D gene uncertain. Trimming removed 3 bases from V and 0 bases from J, with 12 bases in between. Germline V lookup: CDR1 KGHSH, CDR2 LQKENI. The CDR3 spans 16 residues. CDR3 DNA: TGTGCCAGCTCACCTTTCGTCCAGAGCTCCTACAATGAGCAGTTCTTC. It yields the protein CASSPFVQSSYNEQFF.

Ten or more counts support this clonotype. The chain carries TRBV5-1 and TRBJ1-2, with 7 bases lining up with TRBD1. This CDR3 has 15 amino acids. The V segment lost 0 bases and the J segment 2 bases; nucleotides outside the gene matches: 4. CDR1 is SGHRS and CDR2 is YFSETQ in the germline V gene. CDR3 residues: CASSLVQGENYGYTF. CDR3 nucleotide sequence: TGCGCCAGCAGCTTGGTCCAGGGGGAGAACTATGGCTACACCTTC.

This clonotype was seen ten or more times. The CDR3 loop reads CASSFLTGGRAKNIQYF. CDR3 nucleotide sequence: TGTGCCAGCAGTTTCCTTACCGGGGGGCGCGCCAAAAACATTCAGTACTTC. This rearrangement joins TRBV12-3 or TRBV12-4 to TRBJ2-4, with D perhaps TRBD2 (7 bases). The CDR3 is made up of 17 amino acids. Trimming stripped 3 bases from V and 1 base from J, with 16 bases between.

This clonotype has a count of ten or more. The chain's CDR3 is CASSVSRGYSGNTIYF. Here the CDR3 DNA reads TGTGCCAGCAGCGTCAGCCGGGGCTACTCTGGAAACACCATATATTTT. The chain recombines TRBV9 with TRBJ1-3, with D possibly TRBD1 on 5 matching bases. V was cut by 2 bases and J by 0 bases, with 12 bases left in between. The CDR3 contains 16 residues. In germline, CDR1 is SGDLS, CDR2 YYNGEE.

Comments on this clonotype: An end of the junction differs from the germline gene, which may be a read error. The chain uses TRBV19 and TRBJ2-6; 7 positions match TRBD1. The CDR3 runs 15 residues. Germline values: CDR1 LNHDA, CDR2 SQIVND (reference sequence). CDR3 sequence (DNA): TGTGCCAGTATTTTACAGGGGTCCGGGGCCAACGGCCTGACTTTC. Amino acids: CASILQGSGANGLTF.

In its sample, this clonotype was seen many times. The rearrangement links TRBV5-1 to TRBJ2-7; tentative D call: TRBD1 (6 bases). Germline assignment: CDR1 SGHRS and CDR2 YFSETQ. The CDR3 covers 13 residues. V was trimmed by 1 base and J by 2 bases, leaving 7 bases between them. In DNA form, the CDR3 reads TGCGCCAGCAGCTTGAACAGGGCCTACGAGCAGTACTTC. It yields the protein CASSLNRAYEQYF.